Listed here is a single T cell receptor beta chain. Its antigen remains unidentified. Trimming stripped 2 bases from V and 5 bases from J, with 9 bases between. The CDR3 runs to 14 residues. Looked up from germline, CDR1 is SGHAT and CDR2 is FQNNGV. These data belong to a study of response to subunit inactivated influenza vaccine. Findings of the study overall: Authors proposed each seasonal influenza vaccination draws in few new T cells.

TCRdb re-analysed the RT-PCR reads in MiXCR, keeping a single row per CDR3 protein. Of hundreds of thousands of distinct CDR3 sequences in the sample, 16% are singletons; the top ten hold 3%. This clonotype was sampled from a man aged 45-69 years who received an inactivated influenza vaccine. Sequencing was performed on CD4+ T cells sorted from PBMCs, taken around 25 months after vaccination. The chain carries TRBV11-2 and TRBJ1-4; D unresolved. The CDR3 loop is CASSLTRGNEKLFF. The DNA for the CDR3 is TGTGCCAGCAGCTTAACGAGAGGGAATGAAAAACTGTTTTTT.